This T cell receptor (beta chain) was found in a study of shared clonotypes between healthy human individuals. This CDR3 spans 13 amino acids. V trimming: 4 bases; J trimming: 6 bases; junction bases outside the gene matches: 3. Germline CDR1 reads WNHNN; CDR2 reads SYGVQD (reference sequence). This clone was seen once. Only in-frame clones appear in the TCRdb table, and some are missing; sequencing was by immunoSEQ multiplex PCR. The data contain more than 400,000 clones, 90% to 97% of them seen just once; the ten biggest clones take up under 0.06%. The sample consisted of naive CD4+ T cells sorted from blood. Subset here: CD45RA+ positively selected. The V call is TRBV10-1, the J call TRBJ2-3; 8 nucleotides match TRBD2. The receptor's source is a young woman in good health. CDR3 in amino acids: CASSAGGPDTQYF. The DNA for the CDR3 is TGCGCCAGCAGTGCGGGGGGGCCGGATACGCAGTATTTT.